In this sample, the clone carrying this T cell receptor beta chain turned up once. V lost 5 bases to trimming and J lost 0 bases, with 12 bases between them. Germline assignment: CDR1 SGHKS and CDR2 YYEKEE (reference sequence). The CDR3 has 16 residues. The entry originates in a study of blood T cell repertoires in COVID-19. In the original analysis: Scientists estimated how many nucleated cells there were by amplifying reference gene primers. The assay was immunoSEQ multiplex PCR, and TCRdb's table has in-frame clones only and misses some. V and J calls and clone size are copied from that table; D and trimming were computed from the DNA. The repertoire holds 120,000 or so clones, with over 75% as singletons.

The sequence came from an elderly man with active or convalescent COVID-19. This chain links TRBV5-5 with TRBJ1-6, with D possibly matching TRBD1 (5 bases). The sample comprised peripheral blood. The CDR3 DNA is TGTGCCAGCAGTCCGAGACAGAGCTCCTATAATTCACCCCTCCACTTT. Its translation is CASSPRQSSYNSPLHF.